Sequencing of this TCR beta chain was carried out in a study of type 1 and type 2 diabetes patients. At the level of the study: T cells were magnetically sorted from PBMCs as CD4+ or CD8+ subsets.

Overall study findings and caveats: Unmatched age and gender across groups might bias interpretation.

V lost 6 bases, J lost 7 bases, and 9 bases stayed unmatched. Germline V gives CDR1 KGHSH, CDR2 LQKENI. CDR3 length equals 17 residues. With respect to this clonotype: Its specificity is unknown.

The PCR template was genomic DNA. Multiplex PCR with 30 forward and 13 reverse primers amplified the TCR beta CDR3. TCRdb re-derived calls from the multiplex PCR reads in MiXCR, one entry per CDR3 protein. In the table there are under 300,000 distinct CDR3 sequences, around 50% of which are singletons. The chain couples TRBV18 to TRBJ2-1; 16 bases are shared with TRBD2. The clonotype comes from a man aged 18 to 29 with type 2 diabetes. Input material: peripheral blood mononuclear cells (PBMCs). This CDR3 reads CASSQPGTSGRANEQFF. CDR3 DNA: TGTGCCAGCTCGCAACCTGGGACTAGCGGGAGGGCTAATGAGCAGTTCTTC.